A selection of T cell receptor beta chains follows, all from one sample in a study of blood T cell repertoires in COVID-19. Using immunoSEQ multiplex PCR, the repertoire was profiled, and TCRdb retains in-frame clones only, with some absent. The sample lists 90,000 to 100,000 clones, less than 85% occurring once. Sequencing used peripheral blood. Source of these receptors: a man older than 75 with acute or convalescent COVID-19. CDR3s include the opening cysteine and the closing phenylalanine or tryptophan. The D gene is left open where the match is weak. The listing skips clone size in some rows; elsewhere it reads once, few, many or a size class.

j_gene,abundance,d_gene,v_gene,CDR3aa,CDR3nt
TRBJ2-2,few,.,TRBV29-1,CSARQSTGELFF,TGCAGCGCCAGACAGAGCACCGGGGAGCTGTTTTTT
TRBJ1-2,.,.,TRBV4-3,CASSQDTRQAYGYTF,TGCGCCAGCAGCCAAGATACGAGACAGGCCTATGGCTACACCTTC
TRBJ2-7,.,TRBD2,TRBV9,CASSNPGLARPFSF,TGTGCCAGCAGCAACCCGGGACTAGCCAGGCCGTTCTCTTTC
TRBJ1-2,.,.,TRBV4-1,CASSQDETSVGRSNYGYTF,TGCGCCAGCAGCCAAGATGAAACTTCGGTGGGCAGGTCGAACTATGGCTACACCTTC
TRBJ2-1,.,TRBD2,TRBV4-2,CASSQGAGASYNEQFF,TGTGCCAGCAGCCAAGGGGCGGGAGCGTCCTACAATGAGCAGTTCTTC
TRBJ1-6,few,.,TRBV7-2,CASGAALDGSPLHF,TGTGCCAGCGGAGCCGCCCTCGATGGTTCACCCCTCCACTTT
TRBJ2-3,.,TRBD2,TRBV5-4,CASSLGLAGGSTDTQYF,TGTGCCAGCAGCTTGGGACTAGCGGGGGGGAGCACAGATACGCAGTATTTT
TRBJ2-1,.,.,TRBV4-2,CASSQGSGEYNEQFF,TGTGCCAGCAGCCAAGGATCAGGTGAATACAATGAGCAGTTCTTC
TRBJ1-2,.,.,TRBV28,CASSLPRVGGYTF,TGTGCCAGCAGTTTACCCAGGGTGGGTGGCTACACCTTC
TRBJ2-5,.,.,TRBV19,CASTRQETQYF,TGTGCCAGTACCCGCCAAGAGACCCAGTACTTC
TRBJ2-1,.,TRBD1,TRBV7-2,CASSLVRGQGTNEQFF,TGTGCCAGCAGCCTTGTTAGAGGACAGGGGACCAATGAGCAGTTCTTC
TRBJ2-3,.,TRBD2,TRBV28,CASSFPSGRTDTQYF,TGTGCCAGCAGTTTCCCTAGCGGGCGCACAGATACGCAGTATTTT
TRBJ2-2,.,.,TRBV27,CASSLRGGIVNTGELFF,TGTGCCAGCAGTTTAAGGGGGGGAATTGTGAACACCGGGGAGCTGTTTTTT
TRBJ1-1,few,.,TRBV3-1/TRBV3-2,CASTAPGNTEAFF,TGTGCCAGCACCGCCCCAGGGAACACTGAAGCTTTCTTT
TRBJ2-5,once,TRBD1,TRBV6-5,CASVSPGTGGTTQYF,TGTGCCAGTGTCTCTCCCGGGACAGGGGGGACGACCCAGTACTTC
TRBJ2-7,.,TRBD1,TRBV7-3,CASSPPGTDYYEQYF,TGTGCCAGCAGCCCACCCGGGACAGATTACTACGAGCAGTACTTC
TRBJ2-5,.,TRBD2,TRBV9,CASSVDDSGGSTQYF,TGTGCCAGCAGCGTAGATGATAGCGGGGGTTCGACCCAGTACTTC
TRBJ1-5,few,TRBD1,TRBV28,CASTVGGQGNQPQHF,TGTGCCAGCACCGTGGGGGGACAGGGGAATCAGCCCCAGCATTTT
TRBJ1-3,.,.,TRBV7-8,CASSPNVKTGAASGNTIYF,TGTGCCAGCAGCCCCAATGTAAAGACGGGAGCAGCCTCTGGAAACACCATATATTTT
TRBJ2-3,.,.,TRBV6-1,CASSEAHGPQGDTQYF,TGTGCCAGCAGTGAAGCGCATGGACCCCAGGGAGATACGCAGTATTTT
TRBJ2-5,.,.,TRBV27,CASSLGPQGVEETQYF,TGTGCCAGCAGTTTAGGGCCACAGGGTGTCGAAGAGACCCAGTACTTC
TRBJ1-1,few,.,TRBV6-5,CASRTTGRGTEAFF,TGTGCCAGCAGGACCACAGGGAGAGGCACTGAAGCTTTCTTT
TRBJ2-1,.,.,TRBV5-1,CASSLERVVYNEQFF,TGCGCCAGCAGCTTGGAGCGGGTTGTCTACAATGAGCAGTTCTTC
TRBJ1-1,.,.,TRBV28,CASSLQGQPQAFF,TGTGCCAGCAGTTTGCAAGGACAGCCTCAAGCTTTCTTT
TRBJ1-1,.,TRBD1,TRBV4-1,CASSQQGTANTEAFF,TGCGCCAGCAGCCAACAAGGGACAGCGAACACTGAAGCTTTCTTT
TRBJ1-5,.,.,TRBV27,CASSPPGSYSNQPQHF,TGTGCCAGCAGTCCCCCCGGGAGTTATAGCAATCAGCCCCAGCATTTT
TRBJ2-3,.,TRBD2,TRBV5-8,CASSFGLVMDTQYF,TGTGCCAGCAGCTTCGGACTAGTGATGGATACGCAGTATTTT
TRBJ1-3,.,TRBD1,TRBV18,CASSPQTGVGGNTIYF,TGTGCCAGCTCACCACAAACAGGGGTCGGTGGAAACACCATATATTTT
TRBJ2-5,.,TRBD1,TRBV19,CASSMEQDRKTQYF,TGTGCCAGTAGTATGGAACAGGACAGGAAGACCCAGTACTTC
TRBJ2-2,.,.,TRBV5-1,CASSLTGKDTGELFF,TGCGCCAGCAGCCTAACAGGGAAGGACACCGGGGAGCTGTTTTTT
TRBJ2-3,.,.,TRBV2,CASSDQAGLPTDTQYF,TGTGCCAGCAGTGATCAGGCTGGACTCCCGACAGATACGCAGTATTTT
TRBJ2-1,.,TRBD1,TRBV19,CASSTGTGAYNEQFF,TGTGCCAGTAGTACCGGGACAGGGGCATACAATGAGCAGTTCTTC
TRBJ1-4,.,.,TRBV28,CASSSILEKLFF,TGTGCCAGCAGTTCTATACTCGAAAAACTGTTTTTT
TRBJ2-3,.,TRBD2,TRBV7-2,CASSLSSGSTDTQYF,TGTGCCAGCAGCTTATCTAGCGGGAGTACAGATACGCAGTATTTT
TRBJ1-6,.,.,TRBV28,CASASGSRNSPLHF,TGTGCCAGCGCTTCGGGGAGTAGGAATTCACCCCTCCACTTT
TRBJ1-1,.,.,TRBV9,CASRTDTGNTEAFF,TGTGCCAGCAGAACAGACACAGGGAACACTGAAGCTTTCTTT
TRBJ1-6,once,.,TRBV5-8,CVRGGYRLSLHF,TGTGTCCGGGGAGGGTATCGGTTGTCCCTCCACTTT
TRBJ1-6,.,.,TRBV28,CASISGGARSYNSPLHF,TGTGCCAGCATATCGGGGGGGGCTAGATCCTATAATTCACCCCTCCACTTT
TRBJ1-4,.,TRBD1,TRBV5-1,CASSLVPGQANEKLFF,TGCGCCAGCAGCTTGGTGCCGGGACAGGCTAATGAAAAACTGTTTTTT
TRBJ2-2,.,.,TRBV7-8,CASSLIQTNTGELFF,TGTGCCAGCAGCTTAATACAGACGAACACCGGGGAGCTGTTTTTT